One and the same sample provided the 11 T cell receptor beta chains below, sequenced in a study of blood T cell repertoires in COVID-19. The table came from immunoSEQ multiplex PCR; TCRdb's copy has only in-frame clones and leaves some out. The table has around 260,000 clones, 86% seen once; the top ten hold roughly 9.8%. Sequenced input: peripheral blood. These receptors were collected from a man between 35 and 55 years old who had recovered from COVID-19.

This clone appeared once. V gene TRBV5-1 combines with J gene TRBJ2-1, with a weak D call TRBD1 (5 bases). V lost 3 bases and J 7 bases, leaving 14 bases between the germline ends. The CDR3 sequence is 14 residues long. CDR1 is SGHRS, CDR2 YFSETQ, per germline. This CDR3 is CASSYDSSINEQFF. The CDR3 nucleotides are TGCGCCAGCAGCTACGACAGCTCTATTAATGAGCAGTTCTTC. Together with reference TRBV5-1 and TRBJ2-1, the CDR3 gives the full variable domain: KAGVTQTPRYLIKTRGQQVTLSCSPISGHRSVSWYQQTPGQGLQFLFEYFSETQRNKGNFPGRFSGRQFSNSRSEMNVSTLELGDSALYLCASSYDSSINEQFFGPGTRLTVL.

The chain carries TRBV30 and TRBJ2-7, with 8 nucleotides matching TRBD1. Germline V CDR1 and CDR2: GTSNPN, SVGIG (reference sequence). The CDR3 is 14 residues long. J lost 3 bases, V lost 4 bases, and 8 bases had no gene match. CDR3 coding DNA: TGTGCCTGGAAGAGACAGGGGTTCTTCTACGAGCAGTACTTC. Protein: CAWKRQGFFYEQYF.

The chain combines TRBV4-2 with TRBJ2-1, with 8 bases that match TRBD2. Germline CDR1 reads LGHNA; CDR2 reads YNFKEQ. V shed 0 bases, J shed 7 bases, and the junction held 8 bases outside the gene matches. The CDR3 runs 16 residues. CDR3 bases: TGTGCCAGCAGCCAAGACTGGACAACGGGAGGGAATGAGCAGTTCTTC. The encoded protein is CASSQDWTTGGNEQFF.

This clone came up once. V is TRBV27 and J is TRBJ1-1, with 8 nucleotides matching TRBD1. The CDR3 consists of 17 residues. V lost 2 bases and J lost 4; bases outside the gene matches: 12. CDR1 is MNHEY, CDR2 SMNVEV, per germline (reference sequence). The CDR3 loop reads CASSLTPGGGWFTEAFF. Written as DNA, the CDR3 is TGTGCCAGCAGTTTAACCCCAGGGGGCGGGTGGTTCACTGAAGCTTTCTTT.

The chain couples TRBV4-1 to TRBJ1-1; D gene ambiguous. The CDR3 loop spans 14 amino acids. CDR1 is MGHRA, CDR2 YSYEKL, per germline. V lost 4 bases to trimming and J lost 3 bases, with 12 bases between them. The CDR3 region is CASSPNRRDTEAFF. CDR3 coding DNA: TGCGCCAGCAGCCCAAATCGACGGGACACTGAAGCTTTCTTT.

The V call is TRBV3-1 (or the pseudogene TRBV3-2), the J call TRBJ2-3, with TRBD2 matching 12 bases. Per the germline V gene, CDR1 is LGHDT and CDR2 is YNNKEL (reference sequence). CDR3 length equals 19 residues. Trimming at V came to 1 base and at J to 2 bases, leaving 10 bases not matched to a gene. The CDR3 sequence is CASSQGSLLAGGITDTQYF. CDR3 DNA sequence: TGTGCCAGCAGCCAAGGAAGCTTACTAGCGGGGGGTATCACAGATACGCAGTATTTT.

The J gene is TRBJ1-3, the V gene TRBV20-1; D remains unclear. Germline V gene data show CDR1 as DFQATT and CDR2 as SNEGSKA (reference sequence). V lost 6 bases, J lost 1 base, and 4 bases lay in between. This CDR3 contains 11 residues. CDR3 coding DNA: TGCAGTGCGCGTTCTGGAAACACCATATATTTT. Residues: CSARSGNTIYF.

This chain links TRBV5-1 with TRBJ2-3, with 9 nucleotides matching TRBD1. The J segment lost 4 bases and the V segment lost 5 bases, leaving 5 bases of the junction unmatched. The CDR3 has 14 amino acids. Germline V lookup: CDR1 SGHRS, CDR2 YFSETQ. CDR3 DNA sequence: TGCGCCAGCAGTGACAGGGGGACTGCAGATACGCAGTATTTT. The encoded protein is CASSDRGTADTQYF.

The genes are TRBV7-6 and TRBJ2-3; 15 bases are shared with TRBD2. Germline V CDR1 and CDR2: SGHVS, FNYEAQ. V trimming: 2 bases; J trimming: 0 bases; junction bases outside the gene matches: 6. The CDR3 totals 19 residues. CDR3: CASSLLGLAGGASTDTQYF. In DNA form, the CDR3 reads TGTGCCAGCAGCTTACTTGGACTAGCGGGGGGGGCTAGCACAGATACGCAGTATTTT.

This rearrangement joins TRBV27 to TRBJ2-7; 9 nucleotides align to TRBD2. The CDR3 has 14 amino acids. The J segment lost 3 bases and the V segment lost 5 bases, leaving 5 bases of the junction unmatched. The germline V gene has CDR1 MNHEY and CDR2 SMNVEV (reference sequence). CDR3 sequence (DNA): TGTGCCAGCAGTCTGGGACTAGCCGGCTACGAGCAGTACTTC. Translation: CASSLGLAGYEQYF.

As DNA, the CDR3 is TGTGCCACCAGCAGGAGGGGCGCTAGCGGGGGGCCAGATACGCAGTATTTT. Its protein is CATSRRGASGGPDTQYF. The rearrangement joins TRBV15 to TRBJ2-3; 11 bases are shared with TRBD2. Germline V gene sequence: CDR1 LNHNV, CDR2 YYDKDF (reference sequence). Trimming at V came to 3 bases and at J to 4 bases, leaving 9 bases not matched to a gene. The length of the CDR3 is 17 residues.